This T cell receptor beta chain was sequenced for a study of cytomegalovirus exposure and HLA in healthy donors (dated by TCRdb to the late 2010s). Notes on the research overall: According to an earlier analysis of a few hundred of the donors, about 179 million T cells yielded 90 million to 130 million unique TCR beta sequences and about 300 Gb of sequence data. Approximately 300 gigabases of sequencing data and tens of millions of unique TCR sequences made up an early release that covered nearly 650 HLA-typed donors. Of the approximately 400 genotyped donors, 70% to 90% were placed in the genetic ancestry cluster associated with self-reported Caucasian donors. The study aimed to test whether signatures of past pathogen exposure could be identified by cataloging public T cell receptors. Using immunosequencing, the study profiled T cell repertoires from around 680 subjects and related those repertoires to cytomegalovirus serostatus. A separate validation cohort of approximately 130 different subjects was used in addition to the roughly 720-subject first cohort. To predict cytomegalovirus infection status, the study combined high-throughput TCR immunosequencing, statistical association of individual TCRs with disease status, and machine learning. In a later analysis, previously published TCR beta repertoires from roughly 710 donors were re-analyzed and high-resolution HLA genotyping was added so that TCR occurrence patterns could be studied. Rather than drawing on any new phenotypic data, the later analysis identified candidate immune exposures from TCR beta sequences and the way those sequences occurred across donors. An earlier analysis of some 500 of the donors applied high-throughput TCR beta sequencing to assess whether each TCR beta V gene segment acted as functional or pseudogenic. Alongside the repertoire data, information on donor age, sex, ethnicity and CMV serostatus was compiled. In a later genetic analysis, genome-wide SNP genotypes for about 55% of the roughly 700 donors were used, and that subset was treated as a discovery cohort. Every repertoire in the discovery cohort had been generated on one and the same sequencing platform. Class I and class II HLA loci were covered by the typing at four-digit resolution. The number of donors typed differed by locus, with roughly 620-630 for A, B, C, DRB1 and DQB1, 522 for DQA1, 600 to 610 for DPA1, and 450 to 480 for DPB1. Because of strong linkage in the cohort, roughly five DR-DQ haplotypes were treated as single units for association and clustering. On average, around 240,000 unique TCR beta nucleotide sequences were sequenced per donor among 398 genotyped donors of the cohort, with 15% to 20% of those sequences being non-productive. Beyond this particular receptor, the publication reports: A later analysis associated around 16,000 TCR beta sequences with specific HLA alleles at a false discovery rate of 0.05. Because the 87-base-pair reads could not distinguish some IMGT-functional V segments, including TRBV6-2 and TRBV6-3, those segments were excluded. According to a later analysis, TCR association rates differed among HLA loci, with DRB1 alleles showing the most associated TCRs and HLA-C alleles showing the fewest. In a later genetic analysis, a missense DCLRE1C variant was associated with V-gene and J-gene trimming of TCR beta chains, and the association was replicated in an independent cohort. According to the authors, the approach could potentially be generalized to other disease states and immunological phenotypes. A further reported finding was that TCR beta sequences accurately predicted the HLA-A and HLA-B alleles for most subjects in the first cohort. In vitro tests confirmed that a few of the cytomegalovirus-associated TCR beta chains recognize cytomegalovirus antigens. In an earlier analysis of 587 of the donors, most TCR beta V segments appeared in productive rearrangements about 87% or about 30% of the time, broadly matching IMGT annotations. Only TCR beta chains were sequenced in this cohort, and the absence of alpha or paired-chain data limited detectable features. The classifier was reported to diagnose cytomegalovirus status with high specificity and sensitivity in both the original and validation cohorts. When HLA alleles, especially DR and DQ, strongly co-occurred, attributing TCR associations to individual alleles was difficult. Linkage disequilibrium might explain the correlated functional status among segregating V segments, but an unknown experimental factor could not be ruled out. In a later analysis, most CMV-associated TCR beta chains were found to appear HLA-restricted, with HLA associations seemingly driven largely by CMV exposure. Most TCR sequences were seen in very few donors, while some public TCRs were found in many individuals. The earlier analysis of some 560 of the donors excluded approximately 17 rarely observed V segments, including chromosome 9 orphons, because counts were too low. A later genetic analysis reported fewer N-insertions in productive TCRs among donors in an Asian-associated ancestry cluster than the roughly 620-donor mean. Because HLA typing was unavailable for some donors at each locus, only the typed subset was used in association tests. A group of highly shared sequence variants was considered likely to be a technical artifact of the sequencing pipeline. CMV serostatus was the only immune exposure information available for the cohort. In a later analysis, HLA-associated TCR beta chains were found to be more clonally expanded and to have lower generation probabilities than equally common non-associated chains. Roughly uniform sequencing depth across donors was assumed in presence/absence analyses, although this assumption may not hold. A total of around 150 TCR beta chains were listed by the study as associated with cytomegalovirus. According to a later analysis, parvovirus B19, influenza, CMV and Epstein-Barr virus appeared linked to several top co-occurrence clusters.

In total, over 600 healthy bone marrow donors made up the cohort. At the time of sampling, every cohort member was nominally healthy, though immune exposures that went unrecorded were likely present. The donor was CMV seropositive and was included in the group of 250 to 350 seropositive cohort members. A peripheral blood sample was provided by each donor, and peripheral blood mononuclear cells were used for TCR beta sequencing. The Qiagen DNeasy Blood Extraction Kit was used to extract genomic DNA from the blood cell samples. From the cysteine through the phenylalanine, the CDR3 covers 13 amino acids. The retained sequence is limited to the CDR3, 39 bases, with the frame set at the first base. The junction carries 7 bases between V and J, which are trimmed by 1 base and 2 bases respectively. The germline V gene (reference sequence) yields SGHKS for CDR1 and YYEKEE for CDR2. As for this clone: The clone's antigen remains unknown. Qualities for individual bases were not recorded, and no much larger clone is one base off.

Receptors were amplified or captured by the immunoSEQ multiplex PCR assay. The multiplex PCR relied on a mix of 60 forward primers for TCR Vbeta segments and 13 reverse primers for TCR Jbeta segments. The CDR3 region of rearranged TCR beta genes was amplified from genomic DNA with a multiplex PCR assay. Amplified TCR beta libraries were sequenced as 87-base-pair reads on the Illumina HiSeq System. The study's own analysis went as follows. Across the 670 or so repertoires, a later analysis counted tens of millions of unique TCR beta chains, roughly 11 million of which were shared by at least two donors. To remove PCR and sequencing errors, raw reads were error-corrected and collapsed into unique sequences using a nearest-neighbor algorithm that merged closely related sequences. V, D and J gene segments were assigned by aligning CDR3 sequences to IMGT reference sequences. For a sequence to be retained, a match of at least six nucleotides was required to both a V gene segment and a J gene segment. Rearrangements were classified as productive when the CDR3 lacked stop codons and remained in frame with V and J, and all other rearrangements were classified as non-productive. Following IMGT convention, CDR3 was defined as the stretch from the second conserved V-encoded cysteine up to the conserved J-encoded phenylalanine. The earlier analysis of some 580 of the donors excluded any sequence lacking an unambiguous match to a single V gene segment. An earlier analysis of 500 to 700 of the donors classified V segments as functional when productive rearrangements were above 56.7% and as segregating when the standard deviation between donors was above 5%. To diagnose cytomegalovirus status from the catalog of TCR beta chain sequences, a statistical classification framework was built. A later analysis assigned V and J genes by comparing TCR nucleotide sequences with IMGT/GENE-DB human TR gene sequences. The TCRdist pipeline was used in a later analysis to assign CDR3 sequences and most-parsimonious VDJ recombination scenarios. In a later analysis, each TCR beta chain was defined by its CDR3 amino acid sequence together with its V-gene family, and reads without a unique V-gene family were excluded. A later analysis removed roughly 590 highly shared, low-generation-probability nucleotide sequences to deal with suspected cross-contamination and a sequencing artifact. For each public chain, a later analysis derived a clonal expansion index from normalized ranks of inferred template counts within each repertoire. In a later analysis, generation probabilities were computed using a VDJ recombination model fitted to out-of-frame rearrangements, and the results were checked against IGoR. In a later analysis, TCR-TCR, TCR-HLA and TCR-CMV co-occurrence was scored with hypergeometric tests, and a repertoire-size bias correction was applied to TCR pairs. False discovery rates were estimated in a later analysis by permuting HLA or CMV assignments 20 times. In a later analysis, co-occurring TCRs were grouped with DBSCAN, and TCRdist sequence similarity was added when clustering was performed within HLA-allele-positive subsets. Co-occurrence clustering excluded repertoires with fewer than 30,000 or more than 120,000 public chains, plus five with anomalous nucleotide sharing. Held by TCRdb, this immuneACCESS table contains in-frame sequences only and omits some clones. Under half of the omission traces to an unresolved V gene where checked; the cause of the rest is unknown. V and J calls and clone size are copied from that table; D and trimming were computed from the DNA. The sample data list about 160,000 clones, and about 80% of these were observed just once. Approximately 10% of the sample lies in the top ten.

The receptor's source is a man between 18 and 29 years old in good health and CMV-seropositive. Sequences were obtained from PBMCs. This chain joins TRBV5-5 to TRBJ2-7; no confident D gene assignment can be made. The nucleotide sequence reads TGTGCCAGCAGCTTGACACCGCCCTACGAGCAGTACTTC. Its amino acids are CASSLTPPYEQYF.